The 5 T cell receptor beta chains given below trace back to one sample, sequenced in a study of T cells in Graves' hyperthyroidism and ophthalmopathy. Authors of the study amplified TCR beta CDR3 regions from RNA transcripts. The HTBI primer set drove a first-round RT-PCR of the TCR CDR3. TCRdb redid the calling of the multiplex PCR reads with MiXCR, one entry per CDR3 protein. The profile shows 250,000 to 300,000 distinct CDR3 sequences, approximately 15% of them singletons. Material: blood. All receptors derive from a woman aged 55-69 years with Graves' ophthalmopathy.

The chain couples TRBV5-8 to TRBJ1-6; 7 bases agree with TRBD1. The CDR3 totals 15 residues. Germline CDR1 SGHTS, CDR2 YDEGEE. V was clipped by 1 base and J by 8 bases; unmatched bases: 6. This chain's CDR3 is CASSLNFQGDSPLHF. DNA of the CDR3: TGTGCCAGCAGCTTGAATTTCCAGGGGGATTCACCCCTCCACTTT.

This clonotype was recorded many times. The chain recombines TRBV6-2 or TRBV6-3 with TRBJ2-2; D possibly uses TRBD1 or TRBD2 (5 bases each). This CDR3 is built from 15 residues. Trimming took off 2 bases at V and 5 bases at J, with 12 bases between the two ends. The germline V gene has CDR1 MNHEY and CDR2 SVGEGT. CDR3 loop: CASSYIGEGTGELFF. The CDR3 nucleotides are TGTGCCAGCAGTTACATAGGCGAGGGGACCGGGGAGCTGTTTTTT.

Ten or more counts support this clonotype. The chain has TRBV3-1 and TRBJ1-2; D gene uncertain. CDR1 is LGHDT and CDR2 is YNNKEL in the germline V gene (reference sequence). The germline V and J ends were trimmed by 0 bases and 0 bases, with 11 bases remaining between them. This CDR3 is 16 amino acids long. The CDR3, as DNA: TGTGCCAGCAGCCAAGATGAGGGAAGAGCTAACTATGGCTACACCTTC. Translating it yields CASSQDEGRANYGYTF.

The V gene is TRBV24-1, the J gene TRBJ1-2; D gene unclear. CDR1 and CDR2 from the germline V gene are KGHDR and SFDVKD. V lost 9 bases, J lost 8 bases, and 15 bases lay in between. CDR3 length: 12 residues. As DNA, the CDR3 is TGTGCCACCCGGGATCCAAGTGGGGGCTACACCTTC. Translated, it gives CATRDPSGGYTF.

This clonotype was counted at least ten times. This sequence joins TRBV25-1 and TRBJ2-7; the D is unclear. CDR1 and CDR2 (germline): MGHDK, SYGVNS. This CDR3 has 14 residues. The germline V and J ends were trimmed by 3 bases and 1 base, with 10 bases remaining between them. The CDR3 protein is CASSDPGSSYEQYF. As DNA, the CDR3 is TGTGCCAGCAGTGACCCAGGTTCGTCCTACGAGCAGTACTTC.